The 10 T cell receptor beta chains below come from one sample, sequenced in a study of blood T cells in healthy people across ages. Through a sample-barcoded 5' primer and a J-beta primer mix, a second PCR was run for roughly 7 to 11 cycles. TCRdb reprocessed the 5' RACE reads via MiXCR and lists one record per CDR3 protein. The data show about 510,000 distinct CDR3 sequences, with over 25% seen just once and approximately 4% held by the top ten. This sample was also put to use in a study of T cells of mothers and their children.

Sequencing was performed on blood. These TCRs come from a boy aged 2 to 10 in good health.

This clonotype was counted only a few times. The chain links TRBV3-1 to TRBJ1-1, with D tentatively TRBD1 (6 bases). Deletions cut 6 bases from V and 0 bases from J, with 11 bases between. CDR3 length: 14 residues. Per germline, CDR1 LGHDT and CDR2 YNNKEL (reference sequence). The CDR3 coding sequence is TGTGCCAGCAGTCAAACAGGGATGAACACTGAAGCTTTCTTT. Protein product: CASSQTGMNTEAFF.

V gene TRBV5-1 combines with J gene TRBJ2-6; a possible D gene is TRBD1 (6 bases). The V gene lost 3 bases and the J gene lost 2 bases, with 12 bases spanning the gap. Germline CDR1 SGHRS, CDR2 YFSETQ. The CDR3 sequence is 16 residues long. The CDR3 is CASSSARDTGANVLTF. Written as DNA, the CDR3 is TGCGCCAGCAGCTCGGCCAGGGACACTGGGGCCAACGTCCTGACTTTC.

This rearrangement joins TRBV12-3 or TRBV12-4 to TRBJ1-3; D uncertain. The CDR3 loop spans 16 amino acids. Trimming left V 5 bases short and J 0 bases short, with 14 bases between. The CDR3 sequence is CASSTRPPFSGNTIYF. The CDR3 DNA sequence: TGTGCCAGCAGTACTCGGCCTCCCTTCTCTGGAAACACCATATATTTT.

This clonotype showed up many times. The chain is built from TRBV7-9 and TRBJ2-5; D may be TRBD2 (5 bases). The J call is in doubt because the DNA end fits TRBJ2-1 better. The germline V gene has CDR1 SEHNR and CDR2 FQNEAQ (reference sequence). This CDR3 comprises 14 residues. The CDR3 DNA reads as TGTGCCAGCAGCTATTCCACCGCCGGGGTGAAGCAGTTCTTC. This gives the protein CASSYSTAGVKQFF.

The V and J genes are TRBV11-2 and TRBJ2-1; D gene uncertain. CDR3 length equals 16 residues. V was shortened by 4 bases and J by 8 bases, with 21 bases between the two germline ends. The germline V gene encodes CDR1 SGHAT and CDR2 FQNNGV. In DNA, the CDR3 is TGTGCCAGCAGCTCCTCCCGTTCGTCCGACCACGATGAGCAGTTCTTC. Translation gives CASSSSRSSDHDEQFF.

This clonotype was counted a few times. J is TRBJ1-5 and V is TRBV29-1, with no clear D. Trimming removed 4 bases from V and 1 base from J, with 11 bases in between. This CDR3 spans 14 amino acids. The V gene's germline CDR1 is SQVTM and CDR2 ANQGSEA. CDR3 bases: TGCAGCGTTGGTCTGGGATCGAGCAATCAGCCCCAGCATTTT. It is translated as CSVGLGSSNQPQHF. Based on the CDR3 plus reference TRBV29-1 and TRBJ1-5, the full variable domain is SAVISQKPSRDICQRGTSLTIQCQVDSQVTMMFWYRQQPGQSLTLIATANQGSEATYESGFVIDKFPISRPNLTFSTLTVSNMSPEDSSIYLCSVGLGSSNQPQHFGDGTRLSIL.

The chain is built from TRBV2 and TRBJ2-2, with a possible D match to TRBD1 (5 bases). Trimming took off 10 bases at V and 3 bases at J, with 15 bases between the two ends. The CDR3 length is 14 residues. CDR1 is SNHLY, CDR2 FYNNEI, per germline. CDR3 loop: CAIFIGQDTGELFF. The CDR3 bases are TGTGCCATCTTCATAGGACAAGACACCGGGGAGCTGTTTTTT.

This clonotype was found a few times. CDR3 DNA: TGTGCCAGCAGTTTATCCCACAGGGGCTATGGCTACACCTTC. Its protein product is CASSLSHRGYGYTF. The chain has TRBV28 and TRBJ1-2; TRBD1 matches at 7 bases. Germline assignment: CDR1 MDHEN and CDR2 SYDVKM. This CDR3 has 14 amino acids. Trimming took 1 base from V and 4 from J; bases not matched to a gene: 3.

V is TRBV7-2 and J is TRBJ2-2; maybe TRBD1 (5 bases). The V end was cut by 0 bases, the J end by 6 bases, with 11 bases between. CDR3 length: 15 residues. CDR1 SGHTA and CDR2 FQGNSA come from the germline V gene. The DNA of the CDR3 is TGTGCCAGCAGCTTAGCAGGGGCCCCGGCCGGGGAGCTGTTTTTT. This translates into CASSLAGAPAGELFF. Supplemented by reference TRBV7-2 and TRBJ2-2, the full variable domain reads GAGVSQSPSNKVTEKGKDVELRCDPISGHTALYWYRQSLGQGLEFLIYFQGNSAPDKSGLPSDRFSAERTGGSVSTLTIQRTQQEDSAVYLCASSLAGAPAGELFFGEGSRLTVL.

This clonotype was counted only a few times. The CDR3 DNA sequence: TGTGCCAGGCCTCCGACAGGGATCCCCTACGAGCAGTACTTC. Its translation: CARPPTGIPYEQYF. The rearrangement uses TRBV7-3 and TRBJ2-7, with 7 positions matching TRBD1. With V trimmed by 9 bases and J by 2 bases, 10 bases remained unmatched. Germline assignment: CDR1 SGHTA and CDR2 FQGTGA. This CDR3 comprises 14 residues.